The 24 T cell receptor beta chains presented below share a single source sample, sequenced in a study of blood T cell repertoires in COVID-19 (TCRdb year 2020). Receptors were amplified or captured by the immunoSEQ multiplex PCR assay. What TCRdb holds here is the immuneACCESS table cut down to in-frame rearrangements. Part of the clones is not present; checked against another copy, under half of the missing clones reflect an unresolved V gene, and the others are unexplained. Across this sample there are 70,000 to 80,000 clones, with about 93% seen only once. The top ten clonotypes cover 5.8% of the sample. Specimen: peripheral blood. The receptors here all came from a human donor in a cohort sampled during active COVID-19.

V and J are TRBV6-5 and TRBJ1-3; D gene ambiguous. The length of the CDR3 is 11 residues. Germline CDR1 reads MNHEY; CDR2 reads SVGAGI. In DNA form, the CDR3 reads TGTGAGCGGCCGGACGGAAACACCATATATTTT. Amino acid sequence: CERPDGNTIYF.

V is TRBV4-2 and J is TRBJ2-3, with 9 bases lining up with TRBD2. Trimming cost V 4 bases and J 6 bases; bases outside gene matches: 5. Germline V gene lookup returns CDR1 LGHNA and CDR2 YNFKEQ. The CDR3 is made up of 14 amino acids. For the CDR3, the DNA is TGTGCCAGCAGCCCCCGACTAGCGGAGGATACGCAGTATTTT. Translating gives CASSPRLAEDTQYF.

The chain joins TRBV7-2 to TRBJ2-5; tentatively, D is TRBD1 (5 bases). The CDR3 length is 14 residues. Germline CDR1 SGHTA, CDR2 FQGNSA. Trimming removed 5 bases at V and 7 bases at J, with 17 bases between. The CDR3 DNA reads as TGTGCCAGCAGCACCCCGACAGTTTCGGGGACCCAGTACTTC. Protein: CASSTPTVSGTQYF.

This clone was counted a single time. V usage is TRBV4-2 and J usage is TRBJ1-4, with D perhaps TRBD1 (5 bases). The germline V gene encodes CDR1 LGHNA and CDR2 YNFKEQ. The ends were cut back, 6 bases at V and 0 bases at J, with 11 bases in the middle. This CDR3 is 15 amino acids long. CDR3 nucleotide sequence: TGTGCCAGCAGACCCTCGGGGGCAACTAATGAAAAACTGTTTTTT. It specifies CASRPSGATNEKLFF.

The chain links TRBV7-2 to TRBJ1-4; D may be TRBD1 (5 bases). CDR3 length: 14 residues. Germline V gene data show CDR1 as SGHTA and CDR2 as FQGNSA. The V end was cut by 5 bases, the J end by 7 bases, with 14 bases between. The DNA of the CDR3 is TGTGCCAGCAGCCCCCGGGGGGGGTCTGAAAAACTGTTTTTT. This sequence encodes CASSPRGGSEKLFF.

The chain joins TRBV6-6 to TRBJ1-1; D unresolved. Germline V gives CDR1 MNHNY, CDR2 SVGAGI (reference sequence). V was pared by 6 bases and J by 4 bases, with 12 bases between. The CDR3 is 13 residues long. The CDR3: CASSPLTVTEAFF. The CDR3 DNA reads TGTGCCAGCAGCCCTCTTACGGTCACTGAAGCTTTCTTT.

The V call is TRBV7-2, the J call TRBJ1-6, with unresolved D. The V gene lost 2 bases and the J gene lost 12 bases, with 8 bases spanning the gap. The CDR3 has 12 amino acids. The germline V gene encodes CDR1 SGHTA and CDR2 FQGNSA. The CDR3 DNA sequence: TGTGCCAGCAGCTTATACTCTCAACCCCTCCACTTT. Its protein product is CASSLYSQPLHF.

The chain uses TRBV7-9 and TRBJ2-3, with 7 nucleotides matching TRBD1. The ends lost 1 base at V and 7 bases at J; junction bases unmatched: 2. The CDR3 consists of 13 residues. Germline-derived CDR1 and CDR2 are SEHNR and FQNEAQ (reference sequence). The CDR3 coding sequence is TGTGCCAGCAGCTTAGGACAGGGCAATACGCAGTATTTT. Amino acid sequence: CASSLGQGNTQYF.

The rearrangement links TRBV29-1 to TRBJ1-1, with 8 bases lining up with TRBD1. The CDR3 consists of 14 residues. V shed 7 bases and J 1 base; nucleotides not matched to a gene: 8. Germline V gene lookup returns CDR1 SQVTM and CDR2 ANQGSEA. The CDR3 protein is CSALQGVTNTEAFF. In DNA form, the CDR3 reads TGCAGCGCCCTACAGGGGGTTACGAACACTGAAGCTTTCTTT.

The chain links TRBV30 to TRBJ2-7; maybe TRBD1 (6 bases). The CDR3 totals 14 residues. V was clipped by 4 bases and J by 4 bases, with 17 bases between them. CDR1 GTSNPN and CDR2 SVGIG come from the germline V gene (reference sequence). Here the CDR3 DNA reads TGTGCCTGGAAACAGGGTCCGGGTCGGTACGAGCAGTACTTC. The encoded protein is CAWKQGPGRYEQYF.

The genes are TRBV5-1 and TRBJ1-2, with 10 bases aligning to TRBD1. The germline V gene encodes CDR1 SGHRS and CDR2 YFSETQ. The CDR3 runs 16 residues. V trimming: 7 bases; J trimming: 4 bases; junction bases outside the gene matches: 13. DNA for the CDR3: TGCGCCAGCTTCCCCTCATCGGGACAGGGGTTCTATGGCTACACCTTC. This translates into CASFPSSGQGFYGYTF.

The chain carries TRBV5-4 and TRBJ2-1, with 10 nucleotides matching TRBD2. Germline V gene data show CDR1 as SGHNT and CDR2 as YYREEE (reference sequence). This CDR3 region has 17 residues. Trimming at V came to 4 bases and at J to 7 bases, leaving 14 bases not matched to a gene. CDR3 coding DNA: TGTGCCAGCAGCCGGATCGGAGCGGGGGGGCCAGGAAATGAGCAGTTCTTC. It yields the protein CASSRIGAGGPGNEQFF.

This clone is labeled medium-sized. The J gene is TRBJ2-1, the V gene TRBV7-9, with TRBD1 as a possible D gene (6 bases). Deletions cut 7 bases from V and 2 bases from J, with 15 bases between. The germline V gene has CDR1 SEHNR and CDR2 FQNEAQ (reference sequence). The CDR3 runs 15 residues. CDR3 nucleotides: TGTGCCAGCACCCCAGGTCAGGGGCCCTACAATGAGCAGTTCTTC. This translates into CASTPGQGPYNEQFF. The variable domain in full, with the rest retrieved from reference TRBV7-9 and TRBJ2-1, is DTGVSQNPRHKITKRGQNVTFRCDPISEHNRLYWYRQTLGQGPEFLTYFQNEAQLEKSRLLSDRFSAERPKGSFSTLEIQRTEQGDSAMYLCASTPGQGPYNEQFFGPGTRLTVL.

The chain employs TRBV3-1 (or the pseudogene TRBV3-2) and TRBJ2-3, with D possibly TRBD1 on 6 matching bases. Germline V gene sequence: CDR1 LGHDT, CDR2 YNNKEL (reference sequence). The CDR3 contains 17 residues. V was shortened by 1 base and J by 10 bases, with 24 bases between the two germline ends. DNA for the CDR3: TGTGCCAGCAGCCAAGTTATGGACAGTCTAGGGCCGTTGGCGCAGTATTTT. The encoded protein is CASSQVMDSLGPLAQYF.

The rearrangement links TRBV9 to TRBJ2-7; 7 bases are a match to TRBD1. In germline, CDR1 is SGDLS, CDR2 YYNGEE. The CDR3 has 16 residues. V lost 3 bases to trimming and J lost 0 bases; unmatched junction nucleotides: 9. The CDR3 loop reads CASSATQGDDSYEQYF. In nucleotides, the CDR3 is TGTGCCAGCAGCGCCACCCAGGGGGATGACTCCTACGAGCAGTACTTC.

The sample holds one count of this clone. CDR3 residues: CASSYSSGGAVETQYF. The CDR3 DNA reads as TGTGCCAGCAGTTACTCTAGCGGGGGGGCCGTAGAGACCCAGTACTTC. This sequence joins TRBV6-5 and TRBJ2-5; 11 bases align to TRBD2. There are 16 residues in the CDR3. Germline loops: CDR1 MNHEY, CDR2 SVGAGI. The trim removed 0 bases at V and 4 bases at J, leaving 4 bases unmatched.

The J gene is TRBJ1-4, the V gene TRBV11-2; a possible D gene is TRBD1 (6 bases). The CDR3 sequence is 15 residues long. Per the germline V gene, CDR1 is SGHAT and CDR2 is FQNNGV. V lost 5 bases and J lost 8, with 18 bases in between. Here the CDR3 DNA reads TGTGCCAGCAGCCCTTTCCGGGACATCGGCGAAAAACTGTTTTTT. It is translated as CASSPFRDIGEKLFF.

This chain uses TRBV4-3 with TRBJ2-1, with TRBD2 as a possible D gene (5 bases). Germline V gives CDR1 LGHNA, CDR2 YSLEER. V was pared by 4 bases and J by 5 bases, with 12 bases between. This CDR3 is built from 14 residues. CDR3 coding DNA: TGCGCCAGCAGCCCCCGAGATAGCGACAATGAGCAGTTCTTC. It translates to CASSPRDSDNEQFF.

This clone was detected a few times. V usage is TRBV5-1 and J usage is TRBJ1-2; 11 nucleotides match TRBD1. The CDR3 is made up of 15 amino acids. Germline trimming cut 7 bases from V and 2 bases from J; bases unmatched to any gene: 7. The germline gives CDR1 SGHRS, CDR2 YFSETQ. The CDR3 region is CASSLGDRGNYGYTF. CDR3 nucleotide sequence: TGCGCCAGCTCATTAGGGGACAGGGGGAACTATGGCTACACCTTC.

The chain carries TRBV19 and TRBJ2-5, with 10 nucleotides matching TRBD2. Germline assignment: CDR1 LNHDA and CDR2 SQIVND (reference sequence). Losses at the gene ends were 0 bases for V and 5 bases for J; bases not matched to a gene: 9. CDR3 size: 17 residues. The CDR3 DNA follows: TGTGCCAGTAGTATAGAATTTCAGCGGGGGGGAGGCGAGACCCAGTACTTC. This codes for CASSIEFQRGGGETQYF. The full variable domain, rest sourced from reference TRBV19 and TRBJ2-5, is DGGITQSPKYLFRKEGQNVTLSCEQNLNHDAMYWYRQDPGQGLRLIYYSQIVNDFQKGDIAEGYSVSREKKESFPLTVTSAQKNPTAFYLCASSIEFQRGGGETQYFGPGTRLLVL.

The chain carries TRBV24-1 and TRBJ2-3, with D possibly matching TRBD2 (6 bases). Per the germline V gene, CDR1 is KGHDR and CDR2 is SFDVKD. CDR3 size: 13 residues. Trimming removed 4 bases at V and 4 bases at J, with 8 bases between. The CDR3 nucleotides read TGTGCCACCAGTGACCCGGGGGCAGATACGCAGTATTTT. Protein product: CATSDPGADTQYF.

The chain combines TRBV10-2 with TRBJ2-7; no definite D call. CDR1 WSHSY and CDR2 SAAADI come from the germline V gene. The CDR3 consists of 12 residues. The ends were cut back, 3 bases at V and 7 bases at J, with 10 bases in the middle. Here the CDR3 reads CASSDQRREQYF. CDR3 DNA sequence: TGCGCCAGCAGTGATCAGAGGAGAGAGCAGTACTTC.

CDR3 DNA sequence: TGCGCCAGCAGTCTCGACAGACCGAACACCGGGGAGCTGTTTTTT. It encodes CASSLDRPNTGELFF. The chain employs TRBV5-1 and TRBJ2-2, with TRBD1 as a possible D gene (5 bases). Trimming removed 5 bases from V and 0 bases from J, with 11 bases in between. The CDR3 has 15 amino acids. Germline V gene lookup returns CDR1 SGHRS and CDR2 YFSETQ.

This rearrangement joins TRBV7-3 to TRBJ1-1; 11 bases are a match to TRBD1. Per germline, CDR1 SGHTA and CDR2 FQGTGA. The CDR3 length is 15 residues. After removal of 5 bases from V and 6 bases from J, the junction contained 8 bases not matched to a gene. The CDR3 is CASSAGQGVGSEAFF. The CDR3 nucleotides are TGTGCCAGCAGCGCGGGACAGGGGGTAGGATCTGAAGCTTTCTTT. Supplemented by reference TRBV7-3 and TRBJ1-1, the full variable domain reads GAGVSQTPSNKVTEKGKYVELRCDPISGHTALYWYRQSLGQGPEFLIYFQGTGAADDSGLPNDRFFAVRPEGSVSTLKIQRTERGDSAVYLCASSAGQGVGSEAFFGQGTRLTVV.